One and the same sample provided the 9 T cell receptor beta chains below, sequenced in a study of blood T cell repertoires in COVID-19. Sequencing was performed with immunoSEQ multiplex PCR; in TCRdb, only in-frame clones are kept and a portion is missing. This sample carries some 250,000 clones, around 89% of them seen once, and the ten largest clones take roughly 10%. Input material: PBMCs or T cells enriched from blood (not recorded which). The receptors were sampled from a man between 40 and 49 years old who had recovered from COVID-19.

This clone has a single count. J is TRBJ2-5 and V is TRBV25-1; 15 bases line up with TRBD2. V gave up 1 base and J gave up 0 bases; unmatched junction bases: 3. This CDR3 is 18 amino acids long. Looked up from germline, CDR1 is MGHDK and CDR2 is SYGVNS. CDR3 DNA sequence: TGTGCCAGCAGTGAATTGGGACTAGCGGGGGGAAACCAAGAGACCCAGTACTTC. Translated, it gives CASSELGLAGGNQETQYF.

Here the CDR3 reads CASSAPGGPRETQYF. The CDR3 DNA follows: TGTGCCAGCAGCGCGCCGGGGGGGCCGAGGGAGACCCAGTACTTC. This rearrangement joins TRBV9 to TRBJ2-5; TRBD2 matches 8 bases. Germline CDR1 reads SGDLS; CDR2 reads YYNGEE. This CDR3 is 15 amino acids long. J gave up 5 bases and V 3 bases, and 9 bases lay outside the gene matches.

In DNA, the CDR3 is TGTGCCAGCAGCTTACCGGGACAGGAGAGACCTAACTATGGCTACACCTTC. It specifies CASSLPGQERPNYGYTF. This rearrangement joins TRBV7-9 to TRBJ1-2; 8 bases are shared with TRBD1. Germline assignment: CDR1 SEHNR and CDR2 FQNEAQ (reference sequence). This CDR3 is 17 amino acids long. V dropped 2 bases and J dropped 0; count of bases not matched to a gene: 8.

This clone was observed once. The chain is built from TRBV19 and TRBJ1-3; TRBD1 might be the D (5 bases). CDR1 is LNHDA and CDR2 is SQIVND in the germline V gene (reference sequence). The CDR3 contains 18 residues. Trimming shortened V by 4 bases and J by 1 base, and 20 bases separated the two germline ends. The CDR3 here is CASSTSYAGVGSGNTIYF. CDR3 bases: TGTGCCAGTAGTACCTCTTATGCGGGGGTAGGTTCTGGAAACACCATATATTTT. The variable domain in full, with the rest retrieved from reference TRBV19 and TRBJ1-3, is DGGITQSPKYLFRKEGQNVTLSCEQNLNHDAMYWYRQDPGQGLRLIYYSQIVNDFQKGDIAEGYSVSREKKESFPLTVTSAQKNPTAFYLCASSTSYAGVGSGNTIYFGEGSWLTVV.

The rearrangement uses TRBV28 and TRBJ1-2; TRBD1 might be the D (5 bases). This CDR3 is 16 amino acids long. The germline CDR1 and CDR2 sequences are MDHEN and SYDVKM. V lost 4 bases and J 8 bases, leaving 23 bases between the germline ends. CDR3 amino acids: CASSSSARTGLLGYTF. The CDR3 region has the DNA TGTGCCAGCAGTTCCTCAGCCCGGACGGGACTTTTGGGCTACACCTTC.

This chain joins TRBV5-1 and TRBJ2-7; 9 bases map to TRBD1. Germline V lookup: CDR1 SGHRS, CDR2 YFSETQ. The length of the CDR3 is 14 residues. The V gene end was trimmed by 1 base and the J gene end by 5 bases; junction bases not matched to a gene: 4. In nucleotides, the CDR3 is TGCGCCAGCAGCTTGCCAGGACAGGGGAACGAGCAGTACTTC. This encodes CASSLPGQGNEQYF.

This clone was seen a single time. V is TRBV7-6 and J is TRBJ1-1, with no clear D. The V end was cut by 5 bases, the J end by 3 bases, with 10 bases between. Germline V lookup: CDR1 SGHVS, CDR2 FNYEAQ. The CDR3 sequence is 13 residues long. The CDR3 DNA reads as TGTGCCAGCAGCCTTTGGAGGGACACTGAAGCTTTCTTT. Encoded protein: CASSLWRDTEAFF. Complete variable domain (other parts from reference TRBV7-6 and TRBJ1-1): GAGVSQSPRYKVTKRGQDVALRCDPISGHVSLYWYRQALGQGPEFLTYFNYEAQQDKSGLPNDRFSAERPEGSISTLTIQRTEQRDSAMYRCASSLWRDTEAFFGQGTRLTVV.

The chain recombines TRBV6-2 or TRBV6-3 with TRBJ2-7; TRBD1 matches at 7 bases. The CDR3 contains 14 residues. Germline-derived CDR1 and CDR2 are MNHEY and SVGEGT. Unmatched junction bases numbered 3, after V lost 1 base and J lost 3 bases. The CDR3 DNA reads TGTGCCAGCAGTTACTATTCAGGGGGCTACGAGCAGTACTTC. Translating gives CASSYYSGGYEQYF.

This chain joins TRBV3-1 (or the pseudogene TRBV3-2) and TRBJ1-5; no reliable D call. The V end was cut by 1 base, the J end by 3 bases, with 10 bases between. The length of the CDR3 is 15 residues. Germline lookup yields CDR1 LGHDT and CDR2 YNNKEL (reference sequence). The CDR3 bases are TGTGCCAGCAGCCAAGCGTCAGGCGTCAATCAGCCCCAGCATTTT. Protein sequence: CASSQASGVNQPQHF.